A single sample is the source of the 9 T cell receptor beta chains below, sequenced in a study of STAT3 mutations in large granular lymphocyte leukemia. Their antigen targets remain unknown. The study's findings and limits: At least one immunodominant TCR beta clonotype appeared in every T-cell large granular lymphocyte leukemia patient.

The table came from immunoSEQ multiplex PCR; TCRdb's copy has only in-frame clones and leaves some out. The sample carries approximately 45,000 clones, about 81% recorded once. Sample: PBMCs. The source is a human donor with T large granular lymphocyte leukemia. Some clones in this sample may be carry-over from other donors' samples.

The rearrangement links TRBV5-6 to TRBJ2-5, with D unclear. The germline V and J ends were trimmed by 4 bases and 9 bases, with 22 bases remaining between them. Germline V gene sequence: CDR1 SGHDT, CDR2 YYEEEE. CDR3 length: 15 amino acids. CDR3 loop: CASSQIQRPGVAQYF. The CDR3 DNA reads TGTGCCAGCAGCCAAATACAGCGTCCTGGGGTGGCCCAGTACTTC.

V is TRBV10-1 and J is TRBJ1-1; TRBD1 aligns across 7 bases. The V gene end was trimmed by 0 bases and the J gene end by 6 bases; junction bases not matched to a gene: 1. The V gene's germline CDR1 is WNHNN and CDR2 SYGVQD (reference sequence). The CDR3 covers 13 residues. In DNA form, the CDR3 reads TGCGCCAGCAGTGAGTCTGGGACAGCTGAAGCTTTCTTT. It is translated as CASSESGTAEAFF.

This rearrangement joins TRBV10-3 to TRBJ2-7, with D possibly being TRBD1 (6 bases). Germline values: CDR1 ENHRY, CDR2 SYGVKD. V lost 6 bases and J lost 2, with 11 bases in between. The CDR3 contains 13 residues. The DNA for the CDR3 is TGTGCCATCAGGGACAGTAGAGCCTACGAGCAGTACTTC. Translated, it gives CAIRDSRAYEQYF.

The chain links TRBV29-1 to TRBJ2-7; 9 nucleotides match TRBD1. The CDR3 is 17 amino acids. J gave up 0 bases and V 5 bases, and 14 bases lay outside the gene matches. Germline V gene lookup returns CDR1 SQVTM and CDR2 ANQGSEA. CDR3 sequence: CSVYPGGQGRSSYEQYV. The CDR3 nucleotides are TGCAGCGTTTACCCAGGGGGACAGGGAAGGAGCTCCTACGAGCAGTACGTC.

This clone was counted a few times. The chain uses TRBV5-1 and TRBJ2-2; D is undetermined. This CDR3 is 12 amino acids long. Per the germline V gene, CDR1 is SGHRS and CDR2 is YFSETQ. Trimming took 0 bases from V and 6 from J, leaving 3 bases between them. This CDR3 reads CASSLGAGELFF. CDR3 coding DNA: TGCGCCAGCAGCTTGGGGGCCGGGGAGCTGTTTTTT.

The chain has TRBV7-2 and TRBJ1-2; 7 bases align to TRBD1. The CDR3 contains 14 residues. The germline gives CDR1 SGHTA, CDR2 FQGNSA. The V and J ends lost 5 bases and 4 bases, in that order; junction bases with no gene match: 7. CDR3 residues: CASSPTGAAYGYTF. CDR3 bases: TGTGCCAGCAGCCCAACAGGGGCTGCCTATGGCTACACCTTC.

V is TRBV20-1 and J is TRBJ2-1; no definite D call. The CDR3 sequence is 11 residues long. The V end lost 4 bases, the J end lost 4 bases, and 5 bases lay between the germline ends. Germline V gives CDR1 DFQATT, CDR2 SNEGSKA (reference sequence). CDR3 loop: CSAKEYNEQFF. The CDR3 nucleotides are TGCAGTGCTAAAGAGTACAATGAGCAGTTCTTC.

The table lists this clone with a count of one. The rearrangement uses TRBV28 and TRBJ1-6; no definite D call. The length of the CDR3 is 15 residues. Looked up from germline, CDR1 is MDHEN and CDR2 is SYDVKM. Trimming took off 6 bases at V and 6 bases at J, with 15 bases between the two ends. CDR3 sequence: CASSPALGSNSPLHF. CDR3 DNA sequence: TGTGCCAGCAGCCCCGCGCTGGGTTCTAATTCACCCCTCCACTTT.

This chain joins TRBV18 and TRBJ1-6; D unresolved. CDR3 length equals 13 residues. With 5 bases removed from V and 7 bases from J, the gap between germline ends came to 9 bases. Germline values: CDR1 KGHSH, CDR2 LQKENI. The CDR3 here is CASSAAPNSPLHF. CDR3 bases: TGTGCCAGCTCAGCGGCCCCAAATTCACCCCTCCACTTT. Full variable domain (rest looked up from reference TRBV18 and TRBJ1-6): NAGVMQNPRHLVRRRGQEARLRCSPMKGHSHVYWYRQLPEEGLKFMVYLQKENIIDESGMPKERFSAEFPKEGPSILRIQQVVRGDSAAYFCASSAAPNSPLHFGNGTRLTVT.